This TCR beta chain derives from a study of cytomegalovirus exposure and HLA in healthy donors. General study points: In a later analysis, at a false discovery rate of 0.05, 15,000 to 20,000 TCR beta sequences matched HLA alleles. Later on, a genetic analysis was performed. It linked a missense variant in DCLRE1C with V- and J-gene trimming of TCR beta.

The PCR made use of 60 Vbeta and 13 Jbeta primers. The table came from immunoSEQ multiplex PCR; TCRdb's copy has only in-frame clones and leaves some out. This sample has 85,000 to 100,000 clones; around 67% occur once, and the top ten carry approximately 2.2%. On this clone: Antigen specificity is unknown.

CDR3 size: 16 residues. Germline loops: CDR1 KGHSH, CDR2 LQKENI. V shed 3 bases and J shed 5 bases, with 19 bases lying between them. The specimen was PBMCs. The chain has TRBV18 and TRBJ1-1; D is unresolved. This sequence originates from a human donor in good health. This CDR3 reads CASSPSLTALGTEAFF. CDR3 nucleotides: TGTGCCAGCTCACCGTCCCTGACCGCCCTCGGGACTGAAGCTTTCTTT.